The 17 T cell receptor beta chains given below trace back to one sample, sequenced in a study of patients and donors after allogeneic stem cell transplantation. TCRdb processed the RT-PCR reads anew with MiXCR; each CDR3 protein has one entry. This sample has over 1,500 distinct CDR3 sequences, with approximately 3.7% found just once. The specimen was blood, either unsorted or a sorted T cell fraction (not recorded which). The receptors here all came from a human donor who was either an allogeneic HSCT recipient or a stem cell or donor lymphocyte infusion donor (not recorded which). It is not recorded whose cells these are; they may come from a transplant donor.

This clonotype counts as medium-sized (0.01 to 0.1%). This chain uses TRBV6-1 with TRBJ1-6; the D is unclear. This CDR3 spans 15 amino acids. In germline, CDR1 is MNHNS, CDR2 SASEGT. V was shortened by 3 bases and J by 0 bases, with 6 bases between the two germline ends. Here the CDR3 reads CASSDRGSYNSPLHF. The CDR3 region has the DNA TGTGCCAGCAGTGACCGAGGCTCCTATAATTCACCCCTCCACTTT.

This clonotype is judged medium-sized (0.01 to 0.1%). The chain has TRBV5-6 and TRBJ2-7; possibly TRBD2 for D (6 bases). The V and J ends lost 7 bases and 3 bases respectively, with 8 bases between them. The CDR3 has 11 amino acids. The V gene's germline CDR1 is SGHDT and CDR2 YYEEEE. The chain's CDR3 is CASSGGYEQYF. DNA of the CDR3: TGTGCCAGCTCCGGGGGCTACGAGCAGTACTTC.

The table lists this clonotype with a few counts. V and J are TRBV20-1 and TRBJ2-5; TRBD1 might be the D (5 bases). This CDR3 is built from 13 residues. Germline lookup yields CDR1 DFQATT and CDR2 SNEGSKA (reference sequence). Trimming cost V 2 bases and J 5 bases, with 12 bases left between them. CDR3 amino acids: CSARKLGPETQYF. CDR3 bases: TGCAGTGCTAGAAAACTGGGGCCGGAGACCCAGTACTTC.

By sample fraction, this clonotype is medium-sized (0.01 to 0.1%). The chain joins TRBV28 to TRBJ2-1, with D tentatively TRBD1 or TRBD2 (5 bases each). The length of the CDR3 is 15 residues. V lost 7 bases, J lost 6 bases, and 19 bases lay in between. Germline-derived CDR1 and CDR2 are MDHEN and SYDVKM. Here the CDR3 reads CASTLGLALGNEQFF. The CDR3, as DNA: TGTGCCAGCACACTGGGGCTAGCTCTCGGCAATGAGCAGTTCTTC.

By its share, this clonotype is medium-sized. In DNA form, the CDR3 reads TGTGCCAGCAGCTTAGGTCGGGTAGAGCAGTTCTTC. Its protein product is CASSLGRVEQFF. The rearrangement links TRBV11-1 to TRBJ2-1; unclear D gene. V lost 1 base to trimming and J lost 10 bases, with 8 bases between them. The CDR3 has 12 residues. The germline CDR1 and CDR2 sequences are SGHAT and FQDESV (reference sequence).

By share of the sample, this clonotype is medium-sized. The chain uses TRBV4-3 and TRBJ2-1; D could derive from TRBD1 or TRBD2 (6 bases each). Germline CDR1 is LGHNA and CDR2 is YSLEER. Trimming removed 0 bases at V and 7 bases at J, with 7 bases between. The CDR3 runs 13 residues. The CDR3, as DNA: TGCGCCAGCAGCCAAGAAGGGGGGAATGAGCAGTTCTTC. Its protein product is CASSQEGGNEQFF.

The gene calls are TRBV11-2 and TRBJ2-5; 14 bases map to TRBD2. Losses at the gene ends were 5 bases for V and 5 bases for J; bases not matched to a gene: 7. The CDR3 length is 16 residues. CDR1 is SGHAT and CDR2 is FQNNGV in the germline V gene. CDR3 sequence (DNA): TGTGCCAGCAGCAAGACTAGCGGGAGGGCCCAGGAGACCCAGTACTTC. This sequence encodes CASSKTSGRAQETQYF.

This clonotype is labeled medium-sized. Here the CDR3 DNA reads TGTGCCAGCAGCTTTTCTAGCGGGGACTCCTACGAGCAGTACTTC. Its translation is CASSFSSGDSYEQYF. This rearrangement joins TRBV7-2 to TRBJ2-7, with 9 bases aligning to TRBD2. The CDR3 spans 15 residues. V lost 3 bases and J lost 0; bases outside the gene matches: 3. Germline lookup yields CDR1 SGHTA and CDR2 FQGNSA.

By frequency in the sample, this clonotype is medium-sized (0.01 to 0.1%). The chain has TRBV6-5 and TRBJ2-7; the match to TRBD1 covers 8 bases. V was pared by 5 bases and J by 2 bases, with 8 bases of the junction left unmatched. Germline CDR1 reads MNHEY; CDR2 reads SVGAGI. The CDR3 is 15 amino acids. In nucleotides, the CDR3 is TGTGCCAGCAGTGCGCACAGGGGGGATACCTACGAGCAGTACTTC. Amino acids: CASSAHRGDTYEQYF.

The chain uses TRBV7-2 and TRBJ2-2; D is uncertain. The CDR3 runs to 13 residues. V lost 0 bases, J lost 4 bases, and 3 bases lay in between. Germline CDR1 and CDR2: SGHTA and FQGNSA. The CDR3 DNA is TGTGCCAGCAGCTTAGCTATCACCGGGGAGCTGTTTTTT. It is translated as CASSLAITGELFF.

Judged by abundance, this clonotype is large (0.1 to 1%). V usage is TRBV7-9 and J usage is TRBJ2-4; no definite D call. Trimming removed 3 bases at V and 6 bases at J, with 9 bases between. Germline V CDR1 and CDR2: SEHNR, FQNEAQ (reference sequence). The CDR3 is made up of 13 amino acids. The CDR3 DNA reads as TGTGCCAGCAGCTTGACAATTCCAAACATTCAGTACTTC. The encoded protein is CASSLTIPNIQYF.

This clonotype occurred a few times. For the CDR3, the DNA is TGTGCCAGCAGTCCATGGGGGACAGGGTACCAAGAGACCCAGTACTTC. The encoded protein is CASSPWGTGYQETQYF. V gene TRBV12-3 or TRBV12-4 combines with J gene TRBJ2-5; 9 nucleotides agree with TRBD1. J gave up 0 bases and V 5 bases, and 7 bases lay outside the gene matches. This CDR3 region has 16 residues.

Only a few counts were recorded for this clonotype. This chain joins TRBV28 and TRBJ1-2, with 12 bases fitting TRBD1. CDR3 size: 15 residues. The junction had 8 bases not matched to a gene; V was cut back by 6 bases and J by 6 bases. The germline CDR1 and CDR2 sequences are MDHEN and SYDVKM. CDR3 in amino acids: CASRPGTGGNNGYTF. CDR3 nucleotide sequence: TGTGCCAGCAGACCCGGGACAGGGGGCAATAATGGCTACACCTTC.

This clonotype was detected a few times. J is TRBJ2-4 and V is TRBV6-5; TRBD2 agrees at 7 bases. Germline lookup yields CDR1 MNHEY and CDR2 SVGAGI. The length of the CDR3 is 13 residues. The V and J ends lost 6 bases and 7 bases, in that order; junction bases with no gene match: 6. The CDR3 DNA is TGTGCCAGCAGGGGGGAGGGACGGAACATTCAGTACTTC. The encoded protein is CASRGEGRNIQYF.

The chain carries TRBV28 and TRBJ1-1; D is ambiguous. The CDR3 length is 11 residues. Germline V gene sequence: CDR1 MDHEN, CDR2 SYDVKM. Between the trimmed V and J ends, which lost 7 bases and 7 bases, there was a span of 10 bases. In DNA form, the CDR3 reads TGTGCCAGCATGGTGTCCTTTGAAGCTTTCTTT. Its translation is CASMVSFEAFF.

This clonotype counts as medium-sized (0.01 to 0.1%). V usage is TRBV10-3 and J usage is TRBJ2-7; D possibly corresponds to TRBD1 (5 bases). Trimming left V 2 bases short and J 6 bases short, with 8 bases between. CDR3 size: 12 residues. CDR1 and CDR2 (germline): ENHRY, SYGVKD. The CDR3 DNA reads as TGTGCCATCAGTGAGCCTAGGGGCGAGCAGTACTTC. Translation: CAISEPRGEQYF.

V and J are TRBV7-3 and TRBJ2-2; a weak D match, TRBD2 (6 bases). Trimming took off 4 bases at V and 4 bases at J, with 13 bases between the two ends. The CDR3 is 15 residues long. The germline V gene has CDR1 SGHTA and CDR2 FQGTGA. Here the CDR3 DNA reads TGTGCCAGCAGCTCTAGCGCAGGTGGCACCGGGGAGCTGTTTTTT. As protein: CASSSSAGGTGELFF.